This TCR beta chain was captured by sequencing in a study of blood T cell repertoires in COVID-19. Turning to the study itself: Researchers got acute and convalescent COVID-19 samples from the United States, Italy and Spain. Nucleic acid was either cDNA or gDNA, and it came from T cells, B-cell-depleted T cells, or PBMCs.

Source study methods: Reference gene primer amplification gave nucleated cell count estimates. Data came from immunoSEQ multiplex PCR; TCRdb stores just in-frame clones and leaves some out. The D gene and trimming were derived from the DNA, and the V and J assignments and clone size from that table. This table has some 300,000 clones, around 89% appearing once. This clone came up once. The CDR3 contains 14 residues. V was clipped by 2 bases and J by 8 bases, with 10 bases between them. Germline loops: CDR1 MDHEN, CDR2 SYDVKM. The V gene is TRBV28, the J gene TRBJ1-6; tentatively, D is TRBD1 (6 bases). The clonotype was recovered from a woman between 25 and 40 years old who had recovered from COVID-19. The sequenced material came from peripheral blood. The chain's CDR3 is CASSLGQFYSPLHF. The CDR3, as DNA: TGTGCCAGCAGTTTAGGACAGTTCTATTCACCCCTCCACTTT.